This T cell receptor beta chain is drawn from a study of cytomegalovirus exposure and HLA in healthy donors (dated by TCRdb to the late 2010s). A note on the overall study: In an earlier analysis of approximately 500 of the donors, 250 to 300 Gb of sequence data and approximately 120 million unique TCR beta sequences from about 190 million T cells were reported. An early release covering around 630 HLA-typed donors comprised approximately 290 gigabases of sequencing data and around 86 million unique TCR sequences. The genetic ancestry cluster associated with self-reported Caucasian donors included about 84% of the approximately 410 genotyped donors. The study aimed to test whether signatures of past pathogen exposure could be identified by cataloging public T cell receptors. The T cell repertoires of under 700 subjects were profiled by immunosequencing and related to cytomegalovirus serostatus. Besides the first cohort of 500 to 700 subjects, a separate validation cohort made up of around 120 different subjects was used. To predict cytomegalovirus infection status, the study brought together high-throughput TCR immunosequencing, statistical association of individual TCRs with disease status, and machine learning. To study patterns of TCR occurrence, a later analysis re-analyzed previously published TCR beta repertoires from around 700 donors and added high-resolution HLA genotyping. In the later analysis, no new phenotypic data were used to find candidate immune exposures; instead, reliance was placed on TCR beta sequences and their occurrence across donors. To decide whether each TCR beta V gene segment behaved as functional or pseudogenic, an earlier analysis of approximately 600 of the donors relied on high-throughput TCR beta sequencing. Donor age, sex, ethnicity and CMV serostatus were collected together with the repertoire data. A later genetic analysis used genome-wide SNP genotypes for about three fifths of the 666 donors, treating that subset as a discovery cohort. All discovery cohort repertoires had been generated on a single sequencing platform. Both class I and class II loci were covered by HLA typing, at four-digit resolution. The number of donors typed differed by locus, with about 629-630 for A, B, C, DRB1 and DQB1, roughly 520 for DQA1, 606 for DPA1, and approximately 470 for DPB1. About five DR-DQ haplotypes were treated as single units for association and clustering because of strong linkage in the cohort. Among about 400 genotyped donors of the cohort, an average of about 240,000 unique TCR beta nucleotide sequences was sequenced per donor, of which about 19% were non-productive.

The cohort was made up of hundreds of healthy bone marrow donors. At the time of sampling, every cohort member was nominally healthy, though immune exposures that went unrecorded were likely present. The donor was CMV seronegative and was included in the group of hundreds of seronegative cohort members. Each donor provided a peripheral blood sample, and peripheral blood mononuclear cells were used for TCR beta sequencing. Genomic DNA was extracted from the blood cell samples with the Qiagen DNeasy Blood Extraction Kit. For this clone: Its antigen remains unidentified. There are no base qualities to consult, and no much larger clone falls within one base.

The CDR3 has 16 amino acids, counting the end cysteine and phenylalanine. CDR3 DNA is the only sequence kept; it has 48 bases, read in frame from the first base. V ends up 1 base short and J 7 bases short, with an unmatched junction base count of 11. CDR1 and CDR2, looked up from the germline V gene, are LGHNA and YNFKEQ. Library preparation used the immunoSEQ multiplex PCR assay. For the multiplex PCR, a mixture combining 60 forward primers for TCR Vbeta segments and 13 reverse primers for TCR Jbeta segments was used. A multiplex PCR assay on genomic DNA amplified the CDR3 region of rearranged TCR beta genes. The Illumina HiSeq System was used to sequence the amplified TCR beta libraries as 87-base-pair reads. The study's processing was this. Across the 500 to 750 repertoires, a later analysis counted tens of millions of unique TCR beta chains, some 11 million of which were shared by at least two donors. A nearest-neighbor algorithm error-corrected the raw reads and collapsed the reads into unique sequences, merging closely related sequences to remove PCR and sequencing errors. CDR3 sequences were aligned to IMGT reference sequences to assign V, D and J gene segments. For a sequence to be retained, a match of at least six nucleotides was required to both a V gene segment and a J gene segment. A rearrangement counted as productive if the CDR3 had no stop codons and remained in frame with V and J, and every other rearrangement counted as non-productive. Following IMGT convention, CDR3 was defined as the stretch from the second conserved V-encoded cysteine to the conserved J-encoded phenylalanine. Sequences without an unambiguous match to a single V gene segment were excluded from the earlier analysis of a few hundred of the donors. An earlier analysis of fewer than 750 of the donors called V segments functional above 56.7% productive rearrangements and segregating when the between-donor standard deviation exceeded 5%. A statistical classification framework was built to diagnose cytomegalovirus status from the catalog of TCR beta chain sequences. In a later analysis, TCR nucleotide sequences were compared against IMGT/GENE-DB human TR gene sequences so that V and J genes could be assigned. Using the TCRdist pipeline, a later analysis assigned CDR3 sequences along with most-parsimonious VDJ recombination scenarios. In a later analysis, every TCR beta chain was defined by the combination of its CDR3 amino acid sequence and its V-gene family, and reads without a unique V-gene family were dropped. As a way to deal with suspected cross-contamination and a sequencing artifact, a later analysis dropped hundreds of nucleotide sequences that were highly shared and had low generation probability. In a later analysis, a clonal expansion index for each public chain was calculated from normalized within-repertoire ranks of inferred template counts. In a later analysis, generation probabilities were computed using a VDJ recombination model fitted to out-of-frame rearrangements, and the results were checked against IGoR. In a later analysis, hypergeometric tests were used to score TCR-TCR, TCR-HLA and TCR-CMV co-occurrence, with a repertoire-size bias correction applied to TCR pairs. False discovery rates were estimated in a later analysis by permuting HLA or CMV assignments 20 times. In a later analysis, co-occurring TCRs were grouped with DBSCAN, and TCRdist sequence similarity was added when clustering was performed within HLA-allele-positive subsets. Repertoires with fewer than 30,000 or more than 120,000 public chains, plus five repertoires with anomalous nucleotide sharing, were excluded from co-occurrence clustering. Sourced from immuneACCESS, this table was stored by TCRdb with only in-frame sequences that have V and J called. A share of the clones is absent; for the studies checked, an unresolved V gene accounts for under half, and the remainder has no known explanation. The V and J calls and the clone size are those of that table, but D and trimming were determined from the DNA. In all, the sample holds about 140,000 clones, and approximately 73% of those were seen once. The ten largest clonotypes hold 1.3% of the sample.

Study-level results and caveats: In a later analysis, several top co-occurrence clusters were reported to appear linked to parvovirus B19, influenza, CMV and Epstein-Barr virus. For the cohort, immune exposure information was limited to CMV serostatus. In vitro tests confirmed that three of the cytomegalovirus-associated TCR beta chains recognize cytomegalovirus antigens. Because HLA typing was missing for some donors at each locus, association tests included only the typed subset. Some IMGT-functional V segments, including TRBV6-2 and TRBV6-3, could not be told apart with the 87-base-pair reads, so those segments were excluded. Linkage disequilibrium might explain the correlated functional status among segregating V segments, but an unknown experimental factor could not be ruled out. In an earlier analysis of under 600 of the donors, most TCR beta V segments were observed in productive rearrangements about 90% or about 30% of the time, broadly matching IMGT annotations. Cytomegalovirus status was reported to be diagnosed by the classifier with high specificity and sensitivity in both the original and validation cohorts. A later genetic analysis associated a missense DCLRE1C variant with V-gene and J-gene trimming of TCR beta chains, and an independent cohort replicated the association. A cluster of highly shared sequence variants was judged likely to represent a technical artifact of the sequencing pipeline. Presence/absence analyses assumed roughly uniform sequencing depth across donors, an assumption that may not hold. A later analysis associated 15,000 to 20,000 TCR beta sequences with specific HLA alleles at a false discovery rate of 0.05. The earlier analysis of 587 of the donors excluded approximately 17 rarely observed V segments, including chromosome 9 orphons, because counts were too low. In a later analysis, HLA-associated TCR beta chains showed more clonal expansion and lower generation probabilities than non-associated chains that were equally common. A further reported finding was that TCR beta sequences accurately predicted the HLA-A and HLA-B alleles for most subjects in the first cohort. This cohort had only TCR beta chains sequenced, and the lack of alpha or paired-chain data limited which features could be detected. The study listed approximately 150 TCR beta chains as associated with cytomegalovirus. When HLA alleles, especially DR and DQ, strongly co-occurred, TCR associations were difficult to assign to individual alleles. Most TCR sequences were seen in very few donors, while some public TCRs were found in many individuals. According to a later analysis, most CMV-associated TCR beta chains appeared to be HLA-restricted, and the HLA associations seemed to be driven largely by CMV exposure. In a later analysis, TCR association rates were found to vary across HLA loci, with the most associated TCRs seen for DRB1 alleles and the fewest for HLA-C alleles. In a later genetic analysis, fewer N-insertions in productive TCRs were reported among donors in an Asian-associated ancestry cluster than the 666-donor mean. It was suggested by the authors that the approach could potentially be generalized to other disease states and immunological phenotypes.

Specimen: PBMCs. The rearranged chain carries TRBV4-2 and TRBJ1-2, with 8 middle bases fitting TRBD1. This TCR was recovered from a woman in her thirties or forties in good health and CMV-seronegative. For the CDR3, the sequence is CASSQGGAGGSGGYTF. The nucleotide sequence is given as TGTGCCAGCAGCCAAGGAGGGGCAGGGGGCAGTGGTGGCTACACCTTC.